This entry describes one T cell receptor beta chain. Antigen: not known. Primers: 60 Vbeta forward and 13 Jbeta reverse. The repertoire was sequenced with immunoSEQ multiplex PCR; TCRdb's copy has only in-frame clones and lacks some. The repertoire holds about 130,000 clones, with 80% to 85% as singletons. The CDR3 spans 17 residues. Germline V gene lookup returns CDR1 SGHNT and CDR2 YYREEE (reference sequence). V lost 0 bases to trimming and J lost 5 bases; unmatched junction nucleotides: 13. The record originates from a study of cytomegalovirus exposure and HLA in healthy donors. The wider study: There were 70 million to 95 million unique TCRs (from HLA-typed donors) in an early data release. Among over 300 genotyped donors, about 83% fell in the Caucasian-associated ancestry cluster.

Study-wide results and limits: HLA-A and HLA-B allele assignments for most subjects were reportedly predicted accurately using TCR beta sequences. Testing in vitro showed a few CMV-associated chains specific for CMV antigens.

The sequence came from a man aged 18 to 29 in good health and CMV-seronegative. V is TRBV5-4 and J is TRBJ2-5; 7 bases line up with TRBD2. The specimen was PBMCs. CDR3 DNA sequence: TGTGCCAGCAGCTTGGCCGGGTCCGGTAGCGGGCATGAGACCCAGTACTTC. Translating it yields CASSLAGSGSGHETQYF.